This T cell receptor beta chain was sequenced in a study of shared clonotypes between healthy human individuals. The study's findings and limits: Generally, estimated richness proved larger in naive subsets than it did in memory subsets.

Each sample came from a Caucasian adult donor living in Nashville, Tennessee. V lost 0 bases to trimming and J lost 2 bases, with 9 bases between them. Germline V gives CDR1 SGHRS, CDR2 YFSETQ. The CDR3 spans 16 residues. Genomic DNA (from each subset) was split evenly across several immunoSEQ plates. Data came from immunoSEQ multiplex PCR; TCRdb stores just in-frame clones and leaves some out. The sample has over a million clones, around 97% seen once. Comment on this clone: Its cognate antigen is unknown.

The specimen was naive CD4+ T cells sorted from blood. The sample's subset: CD45RA+ positively selected. This clonotype was obtained from a man younger than 40 in good health. The genes are TRBV5-1 and TRBJ2-6; unclear D gene. CDR3 loop: CASSLVPSTGANVLTF. The CDR3 DNA reads as TGCGCCAGCAGCTTGGTGCCCTCGACTGGGGCCAACGTCCTGACTTTC.